This T cell receptor (beta chain) came from a study of identical twins. Study results and limitations: There were fewer insertions in abundant cord blood beta clonotypes, but memory repertoires showed no such pattern.

TCRdb re-called the 5' RACE reads with MiXCR, one entry per CDR3 protein. The sample consists of roughly 720,000 distinct CDR3 sequences, roughly 20% of them appearing once. This clonotype was counted ten times or more. Its antigen is currently unknown. Trimming left V 0 bases short and J 4 bases short, with 13 bases between. The length of the CDR3 is 16 residues. Germline-derived CDR1 and CDR2 are ENHRY and SYGVKD. The sample was also reused in another study, on T cells expressing NK-cell markers. That report notes: About 6 donors had dominant NKG2C+ clonotypes that comprised about 1.0-7.5% of their CD8+ T cells. Once again these clonotypes came out on top in the CD3+CD56-NKG2C+ fraction of a few donors.

The rearrangement uses TRBV10-3 and TRBJ1-3; D not certain. The source material was PBMCs. The source is a woman aged 18 to 35 in good health. In DNA form, the CDR3 reads TGTGCCATCAGTGAGTCGAACGGGCTTCACGGAAACACCATATATTTT. This encodes CAISESNGLHGNTIYF.